These 24 T cell receptor beta chains originate from one sample sequenced in a study of T cells in Graves' hyperthyroidism and ophthalmopathy. Authors of the study amplified TCR beta CDR3 regions from RNA transcripts. The HTBI set primed first-round TCR CDR3 RT-PCR. TCRdb reprocessed the multiplex PCR reads via MiXCR and lists one record per CDR3 protein. Counted here are some 490,000 distinct CDR3 sequences, about 16% occurring once; the ten biggest clones make up approximately 30%. Sequencing was done on a sample of blood. The receptors stem from a woman aged 25 to 45 with Graves' ophthalmopathy.

The chain recombines TRBV18 with TRBJ2-2; D gene ambiguous. Germline V CDR1 and CDR2: KGHSH, LQKENI. The length of the CDR3 is 13 residues. With 6 bases removed from V and 3 bases from J, the gap between germline ends came to 8 bases. CDR3 loop: CASSPGYTGELFF. The CDR3 DNA reads as TGTGCCAGCTCTCCAGGATACACCGGGGAGCTGTTTTTT.

The chain links TRBV7-2 to TRBJ2-3; D is perhaps TRBD2 (6 bases). Germline values: CDR1 SGHTA, CDR2 FQGNSA. Trimming stripped 2 bases from V and 5 bases from J, with 17 bases between. The length of the CDR3 is 16 residues. The CDR3 DNA follows: TGTGCCAGCAGCTTACTACTACGAACGGGAGTAGATACGCAGTATTTT. Translation gives CASSLLLRTGVDTQYF.

The sample holds many counts of this clonotype. The chain joins TRBV29-1 to TRBJ2-7; 7 bases align to TRBD1. V shed 6 bases, J shed 0 bases, and the junction held 5 bases outside the gene matches. The CDR3 is 13 amino acids. CDR1 and CDR2 (germline): SQVTM, ANQGSEA. CDR3: CSVRTGSSYEQYF. DNA for the CDR3: TGCAGCGTCCGGACAGGCAGCTCCTACGAGCAGTACTTC.

This clonotype was counted many times. The chain links TRBV3-1 to TRBJ2-2, with 7 bases matching TRBD1. The CDR3 consists of 17 residues. Trimming cost V 2 bases and J 2 bases; bases outside gene matches: 8. CDR1 LGHDT and CDR2 YNNKEL come from the germline V gene (reference sequence). The DNA of the CDR3 is TGTGCCAGCAGCCAAAAAGCGAGACAGGGTAACACCGGGGAGCTGTTTTTT. Its translation is CASSQKARQGNTGELFF.

In its sample, this clonotype was seen a few times. This rearrangement joins TRBV4-1 to TRBJ2-1, with 7 bases aligning to TRBD2. Looked up from germline, CDR1 is MGHRA and CDR2 is YSYEKL. The CDR3 has 16 residues. Trimming cost V 1 base and J 1 base; bases outside gene matches: 4. The CDR3: CASSQVAGGSYNEQFF. CDR3 DNA sequence: TGCGCCAGCAGCCAAGTAGCCGGGGGGTCCTACAATGAGCAGTTCTTC.

The chain links TRBV20-1 to TRBJ2-7; D unresolved. Germline CDR1 and CDR2: DFQATT and SNEGSKA (reference sequence). V was cut by 6 bases and J by 1 base, with 16 bases left in between. There are 14 residues in the CDR3. CDR3 region: CSARYGWLSYEQYF. The DNA for the CDR3 is TGCAGTGCCAGGTATGGATGGCTATCCTACGAGCAGTACTTC.

This clonotype was recorded at least ten times. The rearrangement uses TRBV4-1 and TRBJ2-7; 11 bases are shared with TRBD2. This CDR3 spans 16 amino acids. J gave up 3 bases and V 6 bases, and 10 bases lay outside the gene matches. Germline CDR1 MGHRA, CDR2 YSYEKL. The CDR3 region is CASRVLLAGGGYEQYF. DNA for the CDR3: TGCGCCAGCAGGGTCCTTCTAGCGGGAGGCGGCTACGAGCAGTACTTC.

This clonotype was recorded at least ten times. This chain joins TRBV5-1 and TRBJ2-3; unclear D gene. CDR1 SGHRS and CDR2 YFSETQ come from the germline V gene. Trimming left V 4 bases short and J 4 bases short, with 16 bases between. This CDR3 contains 15 residues. The chain's CDR3 is CASSSVYKGPDTQYF. The CDR3 region has the DNA TGCGCCAGCAGCAGCGTTTATAAAGGGCCAGATACGCAGTATTTT.

This clonotype showed up just a few times. This could be a read error, since a much larger clone is one nucleotide away. The V call is TRBV11-2, the J call TRBJ2-7; D may match TRBD1 or TRBD2 (5 bases each). The CDR3 totals 14 residues. Germline V gene sequence: CDR1 SGHAT, CDR2 FQNNGV. This chain's CDR3 is CASSLVFRAGERYF. Here the CDR3 DNA reads TGTGCCAGCAGCTTAGTATTCAGGGCTGGGGAGCGGTACTTC.

This clonotype was seen repeatedly, ten times or more. The chain carries TRBV15 and TRBJ2-7; 10 bases agree with TRBD2. CDR1 and CDR2 from the germline V gene are LNHNV and YYDKDF (reference sequence). The length of the CDR3 is 17 residues. Trimming cost V 0 bases and J 3 bases; bases outside gene matches: 8. CDR3 nucleotides: TGTGCCACCAGCAGAGATAGATTGCTAGCGGGAGTCTACGAGCAGTACTTC. It yields the protein CATSRDRLLAGVYEQYF.

The table lists this clonotype with many counts. V is TRBV6-2 or TRBV6-3 and J is TRBJ2-1; TRBD2 agrees at 8 bases. The ends lost 2 bases at V and 2 bases at J; junction bases unmatched: 8. Looked up from germline, CDR1 is MNHEY and CDR2 is SVGEGT. This CDR3 has 17 residues. CDR3 protein: CASSYTNGGDPYNEQFF. DNA for the CDR3: TGTGCCAGCAGTTACACAAACGGGGGGGACCCCTACAATGAGCAGTTCTTC.

CDR3 sequence (DNA): TGTGCCAGCAGTATGGGTGCCCCTGAAGCTTTCTTT. Its protein is CASSMGAPEAFF. The chain carries TRBV28 and TRBJ1-1; D unresolved. V lost 5 bases, J lost 6 bases, and 10 bases lay in between. This CDR3 is 12 amino acids long. Germline CDR1 is MDHEN and CDR2 is SYDVKM.

The chain has TRBV12-3 or TRBV12-4 and TRBJ2-3; D is uncertain. The CDR3 runs 15 residues. Trimming left V 2 bases short and J 3 bases short, with 12 bases between. The CDR3 coding sequence is TGTGCCAGCAGTTTAACCCAGCAGGTGACAGATACGCAGTATTTT. Its protein is CASSLTQQVTDTQYF.

The chain joins TRBV30 to TRBJ2-3, with 11 bases that match TRBD2. Germline CDR1 is GTSNPN and CDR2 is SVGIG (reference sequence). This CDR3 has 15 amino acids. Trimming at V came to 1 base and at J to 2 bases, leaving 2 bases not matched to a gene. CDR3: CAWSGLAGYTDTQYF. Here the CDR3 DNA reads TGTGCCTGGAGTGGACTAGCGGGATACACAGATACGCAGTATTTT.

J is TRBJ2-1 and V is TRBV11-2, with TRBD2 matching over 8 bases. Trimming took 6 bases from V and 7 from J; bases not matched to a gene: 8. Germline values: CDR1 SGHAT, CDR2 FQNNGV. The CDR3 contains 14 residues. DNA for the CDR3: TGTGCCAGCAGGTCAAGCGGGAGCGGGAATGAGCAGTTCTTC. Encoded protein: CASRSSGSGNEQFF.

This clonotype was observed at least ten times. An end of the junction differs from the germline gene, which may be a read error. The gene calls are TRBV5-1 and TRBJ1-1; D might be TRBD1 (5 bases). Germline-derived CDR1 and CDR2 are SGHRS and YFSETQ. The CDR3 is made up of 13 amino acids. The CDR3 DNA follows: TGTGCCAGCTCTCGGGGGATGAACACTGAAGCTTTCTTT. Encoded protein: CASSRGMNTEAFF. The complete variable domain, with remaining parts taken from reference TRBV5-1 and TRBJ1-1, reads KAGVTQTPRYLIKTRGQQVTLSCSPISGHRSVSWYQQTPGQGLQFLFEYFSETQRNKGNFPGRFSGRQFSNSRSEMNVSTLELGDSALYLCASSRGMNTEAFFGQGTRLTVV.

Details on this clonotype: Just one base apart from a much larger clone, this may be a read error. This chain connects TRBV6-2 or TRBV6-3 to TRBJ1-1; D possibly corresponds to TRBD1 (5 bases). Germline V gives CDR1 MNHEY, CDR2 SVGEGT. The CDR3 length is 15 residues. The CDR3 loop reads CSSSYTGEMNTEAFF. CDR3 DNA: TGTTCCAGCAGTTACACGGGGGAGATGAACACTGAAGCTTTCTTT.

This clonotype occurred once. The chain couples TRBV5-4 to TRBJ1-1; possibly TRBD1 for D (6 bases). The germline V gene encodes CDR1 SGHNT and CDR2 YYREEE (reference sequence). V lost 3 bases, J lost 2 bases, and 11 bases lay in between. There are 14 residues in the CDR3. The DNA for the CDR3 is TGTGCCAGCAGCTCCGTACAGGGAAACACTGAAGCTTTCTTT. It translates to CASSSVQGNTEAFF.

In its sample, this clonotype was seen many times. The rearrangement links TRBV12-3 or TRBV12-4 to TRBJ2-1; TRBD2 matches 10 bases. This CDR3 contains 13 residues. V was pared by 7 bases and J by 6 bases, with 3 bases of the junction left unmatched. CDR3 sequence reads: CASKREGGNEQFF. CDR3 DNA sequence: TGTGCCAGCAAGCGGGAGGGCGGCAATGAGCAGTTCTTC.

This clonotype was recorded a few times. The rearrangement joins TRBV12-3 or TRBV12-4 to TRBJ2-7, with D possibly being TRBD1 (6 bases). Trimming left V 7 bases short and J 0 bases short, with 13 bases between. This CDR3 contains 14 residues. The CDR3 reads CASTSGTHSYEQYF. The CDR3, as DNA: TGTGCCAGCACCTCAGGGACACACTCCTACGAGCAGTACTTC.

The chain combines TRBV9 with TRBJ2-7; TRBD2 matches at 12 bases. After removal of 3 bases from V and 3 bases from J, the junction contained 4 bases not matched to a gene. The germline V gene has CDR1 SGDLS and CDR2 YYNGEE. The CDR3 extends over 15 amino acids. CDR3 amino acids: CASSATSGSLYEQYF. The CDR3 bases are TGTGCCAGCAGCGCGACTAGCGGGAGCCTCTACGAGCAGTACTTC.

The table lists this clonotype with many counts. The CDR3 protein is CASSLGTEAFF. The CDR3 DNA follows: TGTGCCAGCAGTTTAGGCACTGAAGCTTTCTTT. The chain employs TRBV12-3 or TRBV12-4 and TRBJ1-1; D gene unclear. With 1 base removed from V and 4 bases from J, the gap between germline ends came to 1 base. The CDR3 has 11 residues.

For this clonotype: One end of the junction does not line up with germline, which may come from a read error. The chain carries TRBV19 and TRBJ2-3, with TRBD1 identical over 7 bases. Germline loops: CDR1 LNHDA, CDR2 SQIVND (reference sequence). This CDR3 comprises 15 residues. The CDR3 DNA follows: TGCGCCAGTAGCCCCCGGGACAGCAACACAGATACGCAGTATTTT. This translates into CASSPRDSNTDTQYF.

Many counts were recorded for this clonotype. The V and J genes are TRBV7-2 and TRBJ2-7, with D possibly being TRBD1 or TRBD2 (6 bases each). Germline CDR1 SGHTA, CDR2 FQGNSA. V was pared by 4 bases and J by 4 bases, with 14 bases between. The CDR3 loop spans 14 amino acids. The CDR3 bases are TGTGCCAGCAGCTCCGGTGGAGGGGGATACGAGCAGTACTTC. This sequence encodes CASSSGGGGYEQYF. The whole variable domain, filled in from reference TRBV7-2 and TRBJ2-7, reads GAGVSQSPSNKVTEKGKDVELRCDPISGHTALYWYRQSLGQGLEFLIYFQGNSAPDKSGLPSDRFSAERTGGSVSTLTIQRTQQEDSAVYLCASSSGGGGYEQYFGPGTRLTVT.